The clone carrying this T cell receptor beta chain was recorded a few times. The antigen is undetermined. Trimming pared 0 bases from V and 4 bases from J, leaving 16 bases between. The length of the CDR3 is 18 residues. Germline loops: CDR1 LGHNA, CDR2 YSLEER. These data originate in a study of PD-L1 blockade in urothelial cancer. Study as a whole: Patients had received 0 to 3 prior chemotherapy regimens. Blood-derived samples held a median 141,255 T cells.

Time point meaning: pretreatment peripheral blood. The protocol was immunoSEQ multiplex PCR, while the TCRdb copy is restricted to in-frame clones and leaves out a portion. The sample lists roughly 39,000 clones, 91% seen once, with about 11% in the top ten. Study-wide results and limits: Survival was better when pretreatment blood TCR clonality fell below the median.

The sample here was PBMCs, taken around atezolizumab (anti-PD-L1) treatment. The source is a woman in her fifties or sixties with urothelial cancer. The chain is built from TRBV4-3 and TRBJ2-6; possible D gene TRBD2, 6 bases. CDR3 nucleotides: TGCGCCAGCAGCCAAGATCAGGGTTGGAGGGGCGGGGCCAACGTCCTGACTTTC. It codes for CASSQDQGWRGGANVLTF.